These T cell receptor beta chains were read from a single sample in a study of blood T cell repertoires in COVID-19. The method was immunoSEQ multiplex PCR; TCRdb's version includes in-frame clones alone and lacks a portion of them. In the table there are 130,000 to 150,000 clones, 70% to 90% of which are singletons. The source material was PBMCs or T cells enriched from blood (not recorded which). The receptors stem from a woman aged 25 to 39 with acute COVID-19. Each CDR3 is given with its conserved first and last residue. The D gene is left open where the match is weak. Some rows mark clone size as missing; the rest say once, few, many or name a class of expanded clone.

abundance	d_gene	j_gene	v_gene	CDR3aa	CDR3nt
.	.	TRBJ1-2	TRBV4-1	CASSQDQWARYGYTF	TGCGCCAGCAGCCAAGATCAGTGGGCGCGCTATGGCTACACCTTC
.	TRBD1	TRBJ2-3	TRBV29-1	CSVETGQLRPDTQYF	TGCAGCGTTGAAACGGGACAGTTACGCCCAGATACGCAGTATTTT
.	.	TRBJ1-1	TRBV7-9	CASSSQGNTEAFF	TGTGCCAGCAGCTCCCAGGGGAACACTGAAGCTTTCTTT
.	.	TRBJ2-1	TRBV7-2	CASSLQGTDEQFF	TGTGCCAGCAGCTTACAGGGTACCGATGAGCAGTTCTTC
.	TRBD2	TRBJ2-1	TRBV19	CASSIPRESGSSPLGSEQFF	TGTGCCAGTAGTATTCCACGAGAGAGCGGGAGTTCTCCCTTAGGGAGTGAGCAGTTCTTC
.	TRBD1	TRBJ2-1	TRBV9	CASSVAGGTYNEQFF	TGTGCCAGCAGCGTGGCAGGGGGCACCTACAATGAGCAGTTCTTC
.	TRBD1	TRBJ1-6	TRBV4-3	CASSQTTPGQGTTLHF	TGCGCCAGCAGCCAGACTACCCCGGGACAGGGAACGACCCTCCACTTT
.	TRBD2	TRBJ2-3	TRBV29-1	CSFFDSLASGRDTDTQYF	TGCAGCTTCTTTGACAGTCTAGCTAGCGGGAGGGACACAGATACGCAGTATTTT
.	TRBD1	TRBJ2-7	TRBV28	CASSTDRWSYEQYF	TGTGCCAGCAGTACGGACAGGTGGTCGTACGAGCAGTACTTC
.	TRBD1	TRBJ1-1	TRBV4-1	CASSFQTGMNTEAFF	TGCGCCAGCAGCTTTCAGACAGGGATGAACACTGAAGCTTTCTTT
.	TRBD2	TRBJ2-1	TRBV6-4	CASSEDSGRANNEQFF	TGTGCCAGCAGTGAGGATAGCGGGAGGGCCAACAATGAGCAGTTCTTC
.	.	TRBJ1-1	TRBV2	CASSEVGTRTAAFF	TGTGCCAGCAGTGAAGTCGGGACTCGGACGGCAGCTTTCTTT
once	TRBD2	TRBJ2-7	TRBV5-1	CASSLGLAGPYEQYF	TGCGCCAGCAGCTTAGGACTAGCGGGGCCCTACGAGCAGTACTTC
.	TRBD1	TRBJ1-1	TRBV27	CASRPTGAPGAFF	TGTGCCAGCAGACCGACAGGGGCCCCTGGGGCTTTCTTT
.	.	TRBJ2-3	TRBV27	CASSSGASINTQYF	TGTGCCAGCAGTTCGGGAGCTAGCATAAATACGCAGTATTTT
once	TRBD2	TRBJ2-1	TRBV27	CASSLRDYLDEQFF	TGTGCCAGCAGTTTACGGGACTATCTCGATGAGCAGTTCTTC
.	.	TRBJ2-7	TRBV9	CASSRGGGTRGEQYF	TGTGCCAGCAGCCGAGGGGGAGGGACTCGTGGGGAGCAGTACTTC
.	.	TRBJ1-2	TRBV28	CASTPQGPNYGYTF	TGTGCCAGCACCCCCCAGGGGCCAAACTATGGCTACACCTTC
.	.	TRBJ2-7	TRBV27	CASSLSWGRVNYEQYF	TGTGCCAGCAGTTTATCTTGGGGCAGGGTAAACTACGAGCAGTACTTC